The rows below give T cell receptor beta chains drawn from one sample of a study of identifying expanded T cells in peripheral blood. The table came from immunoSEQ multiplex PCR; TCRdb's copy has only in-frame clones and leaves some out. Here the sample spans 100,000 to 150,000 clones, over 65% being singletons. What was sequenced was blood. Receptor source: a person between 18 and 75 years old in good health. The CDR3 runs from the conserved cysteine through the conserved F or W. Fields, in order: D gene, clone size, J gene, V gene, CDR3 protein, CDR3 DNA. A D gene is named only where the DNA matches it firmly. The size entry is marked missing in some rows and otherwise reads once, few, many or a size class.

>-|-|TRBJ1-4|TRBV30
CAWSDPRGAHEKLFF
TGTGCCTGGAGTGACCCCCGGGGGGCGCATGAAAAACTGTTTTTT
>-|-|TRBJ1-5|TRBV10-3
CAISEGNQPQHF
TGTGCCATCAGTGAGGGTAATCAGCCCCAGCATTTT
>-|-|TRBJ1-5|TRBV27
CASSLLGRQANQPQHF
TGTGCCAGCAGTTTATTAGGACGCCAGGCAAATCAGCCCCAGCATTTT
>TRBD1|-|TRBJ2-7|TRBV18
CASSPIGQGGYEQYF
TGTGCCAGCTCACCTATAGGACAGGGGGGGTACGAGCAGTACTTC
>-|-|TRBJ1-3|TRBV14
CASSQDVGISGNTIYF
TGTGCCAGCAGCCAAGATGTGGGCATCTCTGGAAACACCATATATTTT
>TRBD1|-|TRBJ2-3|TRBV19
CASSSSSGGAYTQYF
TGTGCCAGTAGTTCGTCCTCAGGGGGCGCATATACGCAGTATTTT
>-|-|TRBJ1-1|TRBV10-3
CAIRGTENTEAFF
TGTGCCATCAGGGGGACGGAGAACACTGAAGCTTTCTTT
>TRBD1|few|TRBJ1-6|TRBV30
CAWDRVGDSPLHF
TGTGCCTGGGACAGGGTCGGGGATTCACCCCTCCACTTT
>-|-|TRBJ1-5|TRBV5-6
CASSLYRAINQPQHF
TGTGCCAGCAGCTTGTACAGGGCTATCAATCAGCCCCAGCATTTT
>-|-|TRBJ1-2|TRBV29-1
CSARNSVDGYTF
TGCAGCGCTAGGAACAGCGTGGATGGCTACACCTTC
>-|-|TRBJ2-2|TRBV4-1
CASSQDLTGRSGELFF
TGCGCCAGCAGCCAAGATTTAACAGGGAGGAGCGGGGAGCTGTTTTTT
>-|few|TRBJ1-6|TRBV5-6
CASSVERTGSPLHF
TGTGCCAGCAGCGTGGAGAGGACGGGCTCACCCCTCCACTTT
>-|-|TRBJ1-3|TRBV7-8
CASSLAASGNTIYF
TGTGCCAGCAGCTTAGCCGCCTCTGGAAACACCATATATTTT
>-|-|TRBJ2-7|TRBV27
CASAPGSSYEQYF
TGTGCCAGCGCTCCGGGCAGCTCCTACGAGCAGTACTTC
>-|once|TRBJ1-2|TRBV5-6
CASSLYWGLGYGYTF
TGTGCCAGCAGCTTGTACTGGGGGCTAGGCTATGGCTACACCTTC
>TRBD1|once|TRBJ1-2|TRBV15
CATSSHDITGDGYTF
TGTGCCACCAGCAGCCACGACATAACAGGGGATGGCTACACCTTC
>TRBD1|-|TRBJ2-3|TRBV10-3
CAISGLPGTGRGMDGDTQYF
TGTGCCATCAGTGGATTACCAGGGACAGGGCGGGGGATGGATGGAGATACGCAGTATTTT
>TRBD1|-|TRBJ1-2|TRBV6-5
CASRRDRDYGYTF
TGTGCCAGCAGGAGGGACAGGGACTATGGCTACACCTTC
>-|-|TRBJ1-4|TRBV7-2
CASSQGPPGTNEKLFF
TGTGCCAGCAGCCAGGGGCCCCCAGGGACAAATGAAAAACTGTTTTTT
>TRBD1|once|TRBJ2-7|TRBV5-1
CASSSYGQGSYEQYF
TGCGCCAGCAGCTCGTACGGACAGGGCTCCTACGAGCAGTACTTC
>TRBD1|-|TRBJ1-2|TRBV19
CASSIYSGTAPYGYTF
TGTGCCAGTAGTATATACAGCGGGACAGCCCCCTATGGCTACACCTTC
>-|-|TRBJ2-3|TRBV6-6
CASSPQGYTDTQYF
TGTGCCAGCAGTCCCCAGGGGTACACAGATACGCAGTATTTT
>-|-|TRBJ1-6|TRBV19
CASSGNIPSSYNSPLHF
TGTGCCAGTAGTGGAAACATCCCGAGCTCCTATAATTCACCCCTCCACTTT
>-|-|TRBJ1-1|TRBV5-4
CASSLGRDTRPEAFF
TGTGCCAGCAGCTTGGGGAGGGATACCAGACCTGAAGCTTTCTTT
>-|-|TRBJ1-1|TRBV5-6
CASSLLGLWTGSNTEAFF
TGTGCCAGCAGCTTGTTGGGTCTGTGGACGGGGTCGAACACTGAAGCTTTCTTT
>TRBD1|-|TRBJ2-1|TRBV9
CASSVRTGGGNEQFF
TGTGCCAGCAGCGTCCGGACAGGGGGTGGTAATGAGCAGTTCTTC
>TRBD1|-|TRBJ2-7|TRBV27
CASRFRQGSYEQYF
TGTGCCAGCAGGTTCCGACAGGGCTCCTACGAGCAGTACTTC
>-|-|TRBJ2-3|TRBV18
CASSPRQGISTDTQYF
TGTGCCAGCTCACCGCGCCAGGGTATAAGCACAGATACGCAGTATTTT
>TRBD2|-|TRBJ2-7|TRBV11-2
CASSLDLAVSYEQYF
TGTGCCAGCAGCTTAGATCTAGCGGTGTCCTACGAGCAGTACTTC
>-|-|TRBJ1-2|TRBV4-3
CASSQEKTGSYGYTF
TGCGCCAGCAGCCAAGAGAAAACAGGGTCCTATGGCTACACCTTC
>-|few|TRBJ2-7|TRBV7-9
CASSIHGTHEQYF
TGTGCCAGCAGTATCCACGGGACCCACGAGCAGTACTTC
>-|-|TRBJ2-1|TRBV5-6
CASSLGGLYNEQFF
TGTGCCAGCAGCTTGGGAGGTCTCTACAATGAGCAGTTCTTC
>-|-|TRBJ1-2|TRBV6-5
CASSYSMVVYYGYTF
TGTGCCAGCAGTTACTCGATGGTAGTCTACTATGGCTACACCTTC
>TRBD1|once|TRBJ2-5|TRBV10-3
CAISEGVGGMETQYF
TGTGCCATCAGTGAGGGCGTAGGGGGCATGGAGACCCAGTACTTC
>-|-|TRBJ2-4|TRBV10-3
CAIREEMGNIQYF
TGTGCCATCAGGGAAGAGATGGGAAACATTCAGTACTTC
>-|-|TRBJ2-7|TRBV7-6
CASSYGQNYEQYF
TGTGCCAGCAGCTACGGACAGAACTACGAGCAGTACTTC
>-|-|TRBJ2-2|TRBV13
CASSTRPGPATGELFF
TGTGCCAGCAGCACCCGTCCAGGTCCCGCCACCGGGGAGCTGTTTTTT
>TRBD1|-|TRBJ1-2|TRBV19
CASSRDSLGGYTF
TGTGCCAGTAGTAGGGACAGCCTTGGAGGCTACACCTTC
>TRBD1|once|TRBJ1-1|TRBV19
CASSPLTGGEEAFF
TGTGCCAGTAGTCCCCTGACAGGGGGCGAGGAAGCTTTCTTT
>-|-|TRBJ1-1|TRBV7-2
CASSTQGRGTEAFF
TGTGCCAGCAGCACCCAGGGACGTGGCACTGAAGCTTTCTTT